This T cell receptor (beta chain) came from a study of T cells in Graves' hyperthyroidism and ophthalmopathy. V was cut by 11 bases and J by 3 bases, with 17 bases left in between. The CDR3 totals 13 residues. Germline lookup yields CDR1 SNHLY and CDR2 FYNNEI. Many counts were recorded for this clonotype. Researchers amplified the TCR beta CDR3 regions from RNA transcripts. Primed by the HTBI set, a first-round RT-PCR was run on the TCR CDR3. TCRdb ran MiXCR on the multiplex PCR reads and lists one entry per CDR3 protein. The profile shows a few hundred thousand distinct CDR3 sequences, roughly 20% of them singletons.

The sequencing sample was made of blood. The chain combines TRBV2 with TRBJ2-7, with TRBD2 as a possible D gene (6 bases). The clonotype was recovered from a man between 18 and 35 years old with Graves' hyperthyroidism. The DNA of the CDR3 is TGTGCCGGATCGGACACGGGGGTCTACGAGCAGTACTTC. Protein sequence: CAGSDTGVYEQYF.